Presented here are 16 T cell receptor beta chains from one specimen sequenced in a study of T cell repertoires in cytomegalovirus infection. No antigen has been identified for these receptors. TCRdb itself ran the reads through MiXCR, one entry per CDR3 protein. This sample has around 89,000 distinct CDR3 sequences, with approximately 30% found just once. The sequenced sample was CD8+ T cells from cultured PBMCs, obtained from culture after CMV antigen stimulation. The receptor source for this set is a human donor in good health (CMV status not recorded). Some clones in this sample may be carry-over from other donors' samples.

The chain employs TRBV7-8 and TRBJ2-7, with D perhaps given as TRBD1 or TRBD2 (5 bases each). Germline CDR1 SGHVS, CDR2 FQNEAQ. The CDR3 totals 14 residues. V was cut by 1 base and J by 3 bases, with 10 bases left in between. CDR3 sequence reads: CASSLGMGDYEQYF. CDR3 nucleotides: TGTGCCAGCAGCTTAGGTATGGGGGACTACGAGCAGTACTTC.

A note on this clonotype: A read error may explain this, as a much larger clone is one base away. Since no conserved phenylalanine or tryptophan closes the CDR3, a read error is the likely cause. The chain has TRBV12-5 and TRBJ2-3, with TRBD1 as a possible D gene (5 bases). Trimming removed 6 bases from V and 6 bases from J, with 10 bases in between. This CDR3 comprises 12 residues. Looked up from germline, CDR1 is LGHNT and CDR2 is FRNRAP. The CDR3 sequence is CASGPHRDTQYL. In DNA, the CDR3 is TGTGCTAGTGGCCCCCACAGGGATACGCAGTATTTA.

The chain joins TRBV5-6 to TRBJ2-3; no firm D call. Germline V CDR1 and CDR2: SGHDT, YYEEEE. V was shortened by 4 bases and J by 3 bases, with 12 bases between the two germline ends. This CDR3 has 14 residues. The CDR3 DNA is TGTGCCAGCAGCCCGCCCCCCCCTACAGATACGCAGTATTTT. Residues: CASSPPPPTDTQYF.

This clonotype occurred many times. V and J are TRBV6-2 or TRBV6-3 and TRBJ2-7; 9 bases line up with TRBD2. V trimming: 2 bases; J trimming: 1 base; junction bases outside the gene matches: 3. Per the germline V gene, CDR1 is MNHEY and CDR2 is SVGEGT. The length of the CDR3 is 15 residues. The CDR3 spells CASSYEAGGSYEQYF. CDR3 bases: TGTGCCAGCAGTTACGAAGCGGGGGGATCCTACGAGCAGTACTTC.

This clonotype was detected only a few times. The genes are TRBV9 and TRBJ2-3, with D uncertain. This CDR3 has 14 residues. Looked up from germline, CDR1 is SGDLS and CDR2 is YYNGEE. The germline V and J ends were trimmed by 0 bases and 3 bases, with 8 bases remaining between them. This CDR3 is CASSVEQLTDTQYF. Here the CDR3 DNA reads TGTGCCAGCAGCGTAGAACAGTTGACAGATACGCAGTATTTT.

This clonotype was found a few times. The V and J genes are TRBV28 and TRBJ1-5, with 8 bases lining up with TRBD1. Germline CDR1 and CDR2: MDHEN and SYDVKM. The CDR3 contains 14 residues. Trimming took 6 bases from V and 2 from J; bases not matched to a gene: 3. This CDR3 is CASRSTGGNQPQHF. In nucleotides, the CDR3 is TGTGCCAGCAGATCGACAGGGGGCAATCAGCCCCAGCATTTT.

This sequence joins TRBV9 and TRBJ1-1; a possible D gene is TRBD1 (5 bases). Trimming stripped 0 bases from V and 3 bases from J, with 9 bases between. Germline V gene sequence: CDR1 SGDLS, CDR2 YYNGEE. The CDR3 length is 14 residues. CDR3 sequence: CASSVDSGYTEAFF. The CDR3 bases are TGTGCCAGCAGCGTAGATTCAGGGTACACTGAAGCTTTCTTT.

The CDR3 DNA reads TGTGCCAGCAGCTCCCAAAACAATGAGCAGTTCTTC. It encodes CASSSQNNEQFF. The chain recombines TRBV7-9 with TRBJ2-1; no definite D call. Trimming pared 4 bases from V and 5 bases from J, leaving 6 bases between. The CDR3 length is 12 residues. CDR1 and CDR2 from the germline V gene are SEHNR and FQNEAQ (reference sequence).

There are many counts of this clonotype. The V call is TRBV7-2, the J call TRBJ2-3, with 8 bases lining up with TRBD1. The CDR3 has 16 amino acids. Losses at the gene ends were 5 bases for V and 9 bases for J; bases not matched to a gene: 16. CDR1 and CDR2 from the germline V gene are SGHTA and FQGNSA. In DNA form, the CDR3 reads TGTGCCAGCAGCAACCGAGGGAGGCAGGGGGCGGAAACGCAGTATTTT. Encoded protein: CASSNRGRQGAETQYF.

This chain connects TRBV5-4 to TRBJ2-7; possible D gene TRBD1, 5 bases. Germline lookup yields CDR1 SGHNT and CDR2 YYREEE (reference sequence). V was clipped by 4 bases and J by 5 bases, with 10 bases between them. The CDR3 is made up of 12 amino acids. CDR3 loop: CASSRGFDEQYF. CDR3 sequence (DNA): TGTGCCAGCAGCAGGGGTTTCGACGAGCAGTACTTC.

This clonotype was detected only a few times. The V and J genes are TRBV27 and TRBJ2-3; D call uncertain. The V gene's germline CDR1 is MNHEY and CDR2 SMNVEV (reference sequence). Trimming removed 5 bases from V and 0 bases from J, with 21 bases in between. CDR3 length: 18 residues. The CDR3 bases are TGTGCCAGCAGTCCGCAGATTGCGTGGGATGGTAGCACAGATACGCAGTATTTT. It is translated as CASSPQIAWDGSTDTQYF.

This clonotype has more than one count but fewer than ten. This chain uses TRBV7-8 with TRBJ2-3; 11 bases fit TRBD2. CDR1 and CDR2 (germline): SGHVS, FQNEAQ. This CDR3 region has 15 residues. J gave up 5 bases and V 5 bases, and 6 bases lay outside the gene matches. CDR3: CASSEIGTSGDTQYF. The CDR3 DNA follows: TGTGCCAGCAGCGAGATCGGGACTAGCGGAGATACGCAGTATTTT.

The chain joins TRBV10-3 to TRBJ2-1, with D unresolved. This CDR3 region has 16 residues. V was trimmed by 0 bases and J by 0 bases, leaving 9 bases between them. Germline loops: CDR1 ENHRY, CDR2 SYGVKD. In DNA, the CDR3 is TGTGCCATCAGTGAGTCACTCTTGAGCTCCTACAATGAGCAGTTCTTC. Translating gives CAISESLLSSYNEQFF.

The genes are TRBV12-3 or TRBV12-4 and TRBJ1-2; no firm D call. The CDR3 is 13 amino acids. The V gene lost 3 bases and the J gene lost 7 bases, with 12 bases spanning the gap. The CDR3 spells CASSFIGIPGYTF. Here the CDR3 DNA reads TGTGCCAGCAGTTTTATCGGGATTCCTGGCTACACCTTC.

J is TRBJ2-7 and V is TRBV12-3 or TRBV12-4, with 8 nucleotides matching TRBD2. This CDR3 spans 15 amino acids. V was clipped by 3 bases and J by 4 bases; unmatched bases: 8. CDR3 amino acids: CASSFFLAGTYEQYF. The CDR3 region has the DNA TGTGCCAGCAGTTTCTTTTTAGCGGGGACGTACGAGCAGTACTTC.

This clonotype has a handful of counts. The chain links TRBV5-6 to TRBJ2-7; possible D gene TRBD1, 6 bases. The germline V and J ends were trimmed by 2 bases and 5 bases, with 14 bases remaining between them. CDR1 SGHDT and CDR2 YYEEEE come from the germline V gene. This CDR3 has 14 residues. CDR3 nucleotides: TGTGCCAGCAGCTTCCAACAGGGTATCCACGAGCAGTACTTC. It yields the protein CASSFQQGIHEQYF.